Below, 21 T cell receptor beta chains from the same sample are listed, as sequenced in a study of shared clonotypes between healthy human individuals. The protocol was immunoSEQ multiplex PCR, while the TCRdb copy is restricted to in-frame clones and leaves out a portion. This table has some 1,600,000 clones, 95% to 99% appearing once. Sequencing input: naive CD4+ T cells sorted from blood. Subset here: CD45RA+ positively selected. The receptors here all came from a man aged 25-45 years in good health.

The chain has TRBV4-2 and TRBJ2-7; 8 nucleotides align to TRBD1. V gave up 4 bases and J gave up 2 bases; unmatched junction bases: 10. In germline, CDR1 is LGHNA, CDR2 YNFKEQ. CDR3 length equals 16 residues. Here the CDR3 reads CASSRAGTGNPYEQYF. The CDR3 nucleotides are TGTGCCAGCAGCCGGGCCGGGACAGGAAATCCCTACGAGCAGTACTTC.

The gene calls are TRBV4-1 and TRBJ2-1; a possible D gene is TRBD2 (5 bases). Per germline, CDR1 MGHRA and CDR2 YSYEKL. The CDR3 runs to 16 residues. V was cut by 1 base and J by 0 bases, with 10 bases left in between. CDR3 in amino acids: CASSQGRTPSYNEQFF. The CDR3 DNA reads as TGCGCCAGCAGCCAAGGGAGGACCCCCTCCTACAATGAGCAGTTCTTC.

The rearrangement joins TRBV7-2 to TRBJ2-7; 9 positions match TRBD2. The germline V gene encodes CDR1 SGHTA and CDR2 FQGNSA. V shed 5 bases and J 1 base; nucleotides not matched to a gene: 3. This CDR3 has 14 residues. The CDR3 region is CASSRSGRSYEQYF. The CDR3 DNA is TGTGCCAGCAGCAGAAGCGGGAGGTCCTACGAGCAGTACTTC.

The rearrangement links TRBV30 to TRBJ1-3; the D is unclear. The length of the CDR3 is 13 residues. Trimming left V 1 base short and J 9 bases short, with 13 bases between. The V gene's germline CDR1 is GTSNPN and CDR2 SVGIG (reference sequence). Here the CDR3 DNA reads TGTGCCTGGAGTGCCAGTCCCTATGGCACCATATATTTT. The encoded protein is CAWSASPYGTIYF.

This chain connects TRBV7-2 to TRBJ2-1; 7 positions match TRBD2. Germline V gene data show CDR1 as SGHTA and CDR2 as FQGNSA. Germline trimming cut 5 bases from V and 4 bases from J; bases unmatched to any gene: 5. CDR3 length: 14 amino acids. CDR3 amino acids: CASSLGLEYNEQFF. CDR3 sequence (DNA): TGTGCCAGCAGCCTAGGACTAGAGTACAATGAGCAGTTCTTC.

The gene calls are TRBV30 and TRBJ2-5, with 8 nucleotides matching TRBD1. The CDR3 runs 15 residues. J gave up 0 bases and V 4 bases, and 7 bases lay outside the gene matches. Germline values: CDR1 GTSNPN, CDR2 SVGIG (reference sequence). The CDR3 DNA sequence: TGTGCCTGGAACCATCCGGGACAGGACCAAGAGACCCAGTACTTC. Protein: CAWNHPGQDQETQYF. The full variable domain, completed using reference TRBV30 and TRBJ2-5, is SQTIHQWPATLVQPVGSPLSLECTVEGTSNPNLYWYRQAAGRGLQLLFYSVGIGQISSEVPQNLSASRPQDRQFILSSKKLLLSDSGFYLCAWNHPGQDQETQYFGPGTRLLVL.

The chain recombines TRBV4-1 with TRBJ1-4; D perhaps matches TRBD1 (6 bases). This CDR3 region has 15 residues. Per germline, CDR1 MGHRA and CDR2 YSYEKL. V shed 1 base and J shed 8 bases, with 14 bases lying between them. In DNA, the CDR3 is TGCGCCAGCAGCCAAGTAGCGGACAGAGGCGAAAAACTGTTTTTT. As protein: CASSQVADRGEKLFF.

The rearrangement joins TRBV4-3 to TRBJ1-2, with D perhaps TRBD1 (5 bases). V was cut by 0 bases and J by 4 bases, with 12 bases left in between. CDR1 is LGHNA, CDR2 YSLEER, per germline. The CDR3 consists of 15 residues. CDR3: CASSQDWAGSYGYTF. CDR3 DNA sequence: TGCGCCAGCAGCCAAGATTGGGCAGGGAGCTATGGCTACACCTTC.

The CDR3 DNA is TGCGCCAGCAGCCACACAATGAAAAACCAAGAGACCCAGTACTTC. As protein: CASSHTMKNQETQYF. V is TRBV5-1 and J is TRBJ2-5; D gene ambiguous. Per the germline V gene, CDR1 is SGHRS and CDR2 is YFSETQ. The CDR3 is 15 amino acids. V was cut by 4 bases and J by 0 bases, with 13 bases left in between.

The rearrangement uses TRBV5-6 and TRBJ2-3; possible D gene TRBD2, 5 bases. This CDR3 spans 16 amino acids. In germline, CDR1 is SGHDT, CDR2 YYEEEE. Trimming cost V 3 bases and J 3 bases, with 17 bases left between them. The CDR3 sequence is CASSSLSGWGTDTQYF. The CDR3 bases are TGTGCCAGCAGCTCGTTAAGCGGATGGGGAACAGATACGCAGTATTTT.

The rearrangement links TRBV18 to TRBJ2-3; D could derive from TRBD1 or TRBD2 (5 bases each). V lost 4 bases, J lost 0 bases, and 14 bases lay in between. The germline V gene has CDR1 KGHSH and CDR2 LQKENI. CDR3 length equals 16 residues. The CDR3 reads CASSRGTATSTDTQYF. Here the CDR3 DNA reads TGTGCCAGCTCACGAGGGACGGCCACTAGCACAGATACGCAGTATTTT.

This chain links TRBV9 with TRBJ2-2, with 7 bases aligning to TRBD2. Germline CDR1 SGDLS, CDR2 YYNGEE. The CDR3 length is 17 residues. V dropped 0 bases and J dropped 3; count of bases not matched to a gene: 8. CDR3 nucleotides: TGTGCCAGCAGCGTAGCTATGGGAGGGCTCGACACCGGGGAGCTGTTTTTT. Translating it yields CASSVAMGGLDTGELFF. The variable domain in full, completed from reference TRBV9 and TRBJ2-2, reads DSGVTQTPKHLITATGQRVTLRCSPRSGDLSVYWYQQSLDQGLQFLIQYYNGEERAKGNILERFSAQQFPDLHSELNLSSLELGDSALYFCASSVAMGGLDTGELFFGEGSRLTVL.

J is TRBJ2-1 and V is TRBV7-2; D possibly matches TRBD1 or TRBD2 (5 bases each). V was shortened by 3 bases and J by 6 bases, with 15 bases between the two germline ends. Germline assignment: CDR1 SGHTA and CDR2 FQGNSA. CDR3 size: 15 residues. The CDR3 spells CASSLRGVGGNEQFF. CDR3 in DNA: TGTGCCAGCAGCTTGAGAGGGGTCGGAGGCAATGAGCAGTTCTTC.

The chain carries TRBV28 and TRBJ2-7, with TRBD1 as a possible D gene (6 bases). V lost 3 bases and J lost 0, with 12 bases in between. The CDR3 totals 15 residues. Per germline, CDR1 MDHEN and CDR2 SYDVKM. In nucleotides, the CDR3 is TGTGCCAGCAGTTTCCCCACAGGGCGCTCCTACGAGCAGTACTTC. This gives the protein CASSFPTGRSYEQYF.

With respect to this clone: Other DNA sequences from this sample encode an identical CDR3 as well. The chain has TRBV30 and TRBJ1-4; the D gene is possibly TRBD1 (6 bases). This CDR3 contains 12 residues. Germline assignment: CDR1 GTSNPN and CDR2 SVGIG (reference sequence). The ends were cut back, 0 bases at V and 8 bases at J, with 7 bases in the middle. Written as DNA, the CDR3 is TGTGCCTGGAGTGTAACAGGGGAAAAACTGTTTTTT. It translates to CAWSVTGEKLFF.

The rearrangement joins TRBV7-8 to TRBJ1-5; D may be TRBD1 (5 bases). This CDR3 is built from 14 residues. V dropped 5 bases and J dropped 3 bases, with 11 bases sitting between them. Germline CDR1 and CDR2: SGHVS and FQNEAQ. This CDR3 reads CASSLDRNNQPQHF. CDR3 coding DNA: TGTGCCAGCAGCCTCGACAGAAACAATCAGCCCCAGCATTTT.

The chain joins TRBV2 to TRBJ2-2; TRBD1 is a possible D gene (5 bases). Germline V gene data show CDR1 as SNHLY and CDR2 as FYNNEI. The CDR3 has 12 amino acids. The germline V and J ends were trimmed by 5 bases and 6 bases, with 7 bases remaining between them. Written as DNA, the CDR3 is TGTGCCAGCAGTAAACAGGCCGGGGAGCTGTTTTTT. Translated, it gives CASSKQAGELFF. Looking up the rest from reference TRBV2 and TRBJ2-2 gives the full variable domain: EPEVTQTPSHQVTQMGQEVILRCVPISNHLYFYWYRQILGQKVEFLVSFYNNEISEKSEIFDDQFSVERPDGSNFTLKIRSTKLEDSAMYFCASSKQAGELFFGEGSRLTVL.

The gene calls are TRBV7-3 and TRBJ2-1; TRBD1 is a possible D gene (6 bases). The germline CDR1 and CDR2 sequences are SGHTA and FQGTGA. Trimming took off 1 base at V and 0 bases at J, with 10 bases between the two ends. The CDR3 totals 16 residues. CDR3 in amino acids: CASSLNTGSSYNEQFF. In DNA, the CDR3 is TGTGCCAGCAGCTTAAATACAGGGAGCTCCTACAATGAGCAGTTCTTC.

This clone came up once. This chain joins TRBV5-1 and TRBJ1-1; 7 positions match TRBD1. The V segment lost 4 bases and the J segment 5 bases; nucleotides outside the gene matches: 8. CDR1 and CDR2 from the germline V gene are SGHRS and YFSETQ. The CDR3 is 14 residues long. CDR3 sequence reads: CASSRDRTGTEAFF. The DNA of the CDR3 is TGCGCCAGCAGCCGGGACAGAACGGGGACTGAAGCTTTCTTT.

Details on this clone: At the DNA level, this CDR3 is encoded by other sequences in the same sample as well. This rearrangement joins TRBV7-9 to TRBJ2-2; tentatively, D is TRBD2 (6 bases). The CDR3 has 13 amino acids. V was shortened by 5 bases and J by 5 bases, with 9 bases between the two germline ends. CDR1 and CDR2 from the germline V gene are SEHNR and FQNEAQ (reference sequence). DNA of the CDR3: TGTGCCAGCAGCCCCCGGGGGACCGGGGAGCTGTTTTTT. Translated: CASSPRGTGELFF.

The V and J genes are TRBV6-5 and TRBJ2-5; 10 bases map to TRBD2. J gave up 4 bases and V 7 bases, and 3 bases lay outside the gene matches. The CDR3 contains 13 residues. Germline CDR1 MNHEY, CDR2 SVGAGI. The CDR3 loop is CASKLAGRETQYF. As DNA, the CDR3 is TGTGCCAGCAAACTAGCGGGACGAGAGACCCAGTACTTC.